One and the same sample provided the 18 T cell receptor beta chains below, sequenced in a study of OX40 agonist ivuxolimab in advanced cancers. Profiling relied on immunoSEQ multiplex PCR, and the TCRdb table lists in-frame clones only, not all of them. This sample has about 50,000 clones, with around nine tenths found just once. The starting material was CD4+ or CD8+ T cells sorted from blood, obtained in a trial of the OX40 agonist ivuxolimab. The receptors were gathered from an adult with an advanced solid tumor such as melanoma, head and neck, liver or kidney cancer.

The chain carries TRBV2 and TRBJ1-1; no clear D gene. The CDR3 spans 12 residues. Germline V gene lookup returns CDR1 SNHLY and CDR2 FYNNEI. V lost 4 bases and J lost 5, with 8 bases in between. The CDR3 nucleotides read TGTGCCAGCAGTGTGATCGTGACTGAAGCTTTCTTT. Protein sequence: CASSVIVTEAFF.

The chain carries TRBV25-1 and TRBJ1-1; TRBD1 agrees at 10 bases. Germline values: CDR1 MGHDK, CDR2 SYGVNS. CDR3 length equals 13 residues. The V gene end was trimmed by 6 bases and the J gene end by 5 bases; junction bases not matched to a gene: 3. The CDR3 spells CASRGQGETEAFF. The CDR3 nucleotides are TGTGCCAGCAGAGGACAGGGGGAAACTGAAGCTTTCTTT.

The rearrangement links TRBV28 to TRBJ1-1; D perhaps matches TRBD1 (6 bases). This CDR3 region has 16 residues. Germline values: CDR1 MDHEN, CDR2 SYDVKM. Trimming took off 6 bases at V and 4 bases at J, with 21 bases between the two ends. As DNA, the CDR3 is TGTGCCAGCAGGAGACGGACAGTCGGGACCCCCACTGAAGCTTTCTTT. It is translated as CASRRRTVGTPTEAFF.

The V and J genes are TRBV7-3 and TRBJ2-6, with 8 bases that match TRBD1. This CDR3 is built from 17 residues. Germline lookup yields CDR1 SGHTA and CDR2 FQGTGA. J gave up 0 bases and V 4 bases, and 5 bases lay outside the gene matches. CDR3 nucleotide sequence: TGTGCCAGCAGCTCCCGGGACAGGAGCTCTGGGGCCAACGTCCTGACTTTC. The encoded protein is CASSSRDRSSGANVLTF.

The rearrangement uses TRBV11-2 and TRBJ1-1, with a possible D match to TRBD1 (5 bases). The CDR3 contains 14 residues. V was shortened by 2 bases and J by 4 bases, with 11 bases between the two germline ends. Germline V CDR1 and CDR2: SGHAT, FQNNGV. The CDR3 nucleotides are TGTGCCAGCAGCTTACAGGGTGGTGGCACTGAAGCTTTCTTT. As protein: CASSLQGGGTEAFF.

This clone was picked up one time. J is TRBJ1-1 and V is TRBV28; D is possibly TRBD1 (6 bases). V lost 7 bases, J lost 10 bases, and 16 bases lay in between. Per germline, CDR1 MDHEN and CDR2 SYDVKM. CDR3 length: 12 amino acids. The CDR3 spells CASTVGGLGAFF. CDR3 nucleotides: TGTGCCAGCACCGTAGGGGGTCTAGGAGCTTTCTTT.

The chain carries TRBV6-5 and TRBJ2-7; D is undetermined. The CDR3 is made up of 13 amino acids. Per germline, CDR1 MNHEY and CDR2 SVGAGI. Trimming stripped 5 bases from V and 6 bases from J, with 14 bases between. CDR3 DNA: TGTGCCAGCAGTCACGACCACCTCTCCGAGCAGTACTTC. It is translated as CASSHDHLSEQYF.

The CDR3 nucleotides are TGCGCCAGCAGCTTGGTAGGACAGCTCAATGAGCAGTTCTTC. This gives the protein CASSLVGQLNEQFF. The rearrangement uses TRBV5-1 and TRBJ2-1, with TRBD1 as a possible D gene (6 bases). The length of the CDR3 is 14 residues. Between the trimmed V and J ends, which lost 0 bases and 6 bases, there was a span of 10 bases. Germline V gene data show CDR1 as SGHRS and CDR2 as YFSETQ.

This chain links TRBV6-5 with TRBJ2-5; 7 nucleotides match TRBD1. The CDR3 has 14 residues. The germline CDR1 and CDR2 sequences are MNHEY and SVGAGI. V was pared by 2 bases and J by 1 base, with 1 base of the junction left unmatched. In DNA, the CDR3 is TGTGCCAGCAGTTACGGGACAGCCCAAGAGACCCAGTACTTC. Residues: CASSYGTAQETQYF.

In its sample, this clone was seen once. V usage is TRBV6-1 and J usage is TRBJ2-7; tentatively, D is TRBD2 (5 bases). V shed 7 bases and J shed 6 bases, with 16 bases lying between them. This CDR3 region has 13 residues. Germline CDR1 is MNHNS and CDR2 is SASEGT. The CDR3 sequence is CASTSAARAEQYF. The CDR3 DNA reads TGTGCCAGCACCTCTGCGGCGCGGGCCGAGCAGTACTTC.

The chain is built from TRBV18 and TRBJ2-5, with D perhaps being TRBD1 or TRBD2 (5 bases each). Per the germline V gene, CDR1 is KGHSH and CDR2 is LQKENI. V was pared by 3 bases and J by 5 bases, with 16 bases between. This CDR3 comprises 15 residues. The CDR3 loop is CASSPEQGVGETQYF. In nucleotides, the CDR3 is TGTGCCAGCTCACCGGAGCAGGGAGTAGGGGAGACCCAGTACTTC.

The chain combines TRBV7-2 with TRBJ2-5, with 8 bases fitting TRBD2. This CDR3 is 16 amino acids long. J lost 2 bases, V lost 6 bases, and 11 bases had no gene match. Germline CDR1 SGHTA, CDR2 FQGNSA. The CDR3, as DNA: TGTGCCAGCAGGGGGTGGGCTAGCGGGTTTCAAGAGACCCAGTACTTC. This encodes CASRGWASGFQETQYF.

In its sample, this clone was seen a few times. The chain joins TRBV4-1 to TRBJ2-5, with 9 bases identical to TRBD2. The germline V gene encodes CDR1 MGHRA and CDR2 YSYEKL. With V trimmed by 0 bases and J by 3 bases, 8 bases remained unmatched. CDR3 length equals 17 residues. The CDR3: CASSQDATRLAEETQYF. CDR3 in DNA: TGCGCCAGCAGCCAAGATGCTACTAGACTAGCGGAAGAGACCCAGTACTTC.

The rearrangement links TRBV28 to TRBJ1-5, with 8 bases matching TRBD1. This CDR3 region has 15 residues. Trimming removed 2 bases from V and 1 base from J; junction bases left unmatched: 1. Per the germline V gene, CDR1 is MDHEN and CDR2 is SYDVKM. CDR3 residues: CASSLQGASNQPQHF. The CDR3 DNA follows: TGTGCCAGCAGTTTACAGGGGGCGAGCAATCAGCCCCAGCATTTT. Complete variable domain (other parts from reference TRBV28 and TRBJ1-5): DVKVTQSSRYLVKRTGEKVFLECVQDMDHENMFWYRQDPGLGLRLIYFSYDVKMKEKGDIPEGYSVSREKKERFSLILESASTNQTSMYLCASSLQGASNQPQHFGDGTRLSIL.

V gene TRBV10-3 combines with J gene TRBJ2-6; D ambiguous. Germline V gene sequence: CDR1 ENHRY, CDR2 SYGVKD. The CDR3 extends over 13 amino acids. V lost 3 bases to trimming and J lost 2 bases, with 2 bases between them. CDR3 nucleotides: TGTGCCATCAGTGAACCTGGGGCCAACGTCCTGACTTTC. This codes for CAISEPGANVLTF.

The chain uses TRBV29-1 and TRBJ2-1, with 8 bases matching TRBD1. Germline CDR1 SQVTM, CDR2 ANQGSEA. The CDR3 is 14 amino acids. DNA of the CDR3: TGCAACTCGCGGCGGGACAGGTCCTACAATGAGCAGTTCTTC. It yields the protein CNSRRDRSYNEQFF.

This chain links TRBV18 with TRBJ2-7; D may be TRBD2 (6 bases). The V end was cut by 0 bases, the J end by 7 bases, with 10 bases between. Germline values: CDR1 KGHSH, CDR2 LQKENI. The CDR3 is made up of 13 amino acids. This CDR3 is CASSPPWGREQYF. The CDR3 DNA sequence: TGTGCCAGCTCACCACCGTGGGGGAGGGAGCAGTACTTC.

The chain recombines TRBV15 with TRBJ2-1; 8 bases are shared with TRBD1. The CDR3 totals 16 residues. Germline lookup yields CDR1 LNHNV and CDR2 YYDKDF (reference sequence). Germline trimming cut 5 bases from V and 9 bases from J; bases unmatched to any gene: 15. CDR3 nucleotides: TGTGCCACCAGCGGTCGATTGGACAGGGCTACCCGTGAGCAGTTCTTC. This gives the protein CATSGRLDRATREQFF.